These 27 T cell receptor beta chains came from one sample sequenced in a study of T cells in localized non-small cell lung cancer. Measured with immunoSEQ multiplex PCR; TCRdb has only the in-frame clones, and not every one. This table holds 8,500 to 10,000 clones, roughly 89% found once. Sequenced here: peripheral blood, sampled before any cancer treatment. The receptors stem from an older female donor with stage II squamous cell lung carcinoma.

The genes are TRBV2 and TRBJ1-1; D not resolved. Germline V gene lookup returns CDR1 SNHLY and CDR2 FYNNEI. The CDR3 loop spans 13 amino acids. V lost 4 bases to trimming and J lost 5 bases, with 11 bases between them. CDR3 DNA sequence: TGTGCCAGCAGTGTCCCCCTGGGAACTGAAGCTTTCTTT. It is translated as CASSVPLGTEAFF. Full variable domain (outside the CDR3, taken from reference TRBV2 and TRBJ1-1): EPEVTQTPSHQVTQMGQEVILRCVPISNHLYFYWYRQILGQKVEFLVSFYNNEISEKSEIFDDQFSVERPDGSNFTLKIRSTKLEDSAMYFCASSVPLGTEAFFGQGTRLTVV.

As DNA, the CDR3 is TGTGCCAGCAGTATACACCAAAATGGAGGCTACACCTTC. Translated: CASSIHQNGGYTF. The chain is built from TRBV6-1 and TRBJ1-2; D gene ambiguous. V was clipped by 5 bases and J by 8 bases, with 15 bases between them. The CDR3 extends over 13 amino acids. CDR1 is MNHNS, CDR2 SASEGT, per germline.

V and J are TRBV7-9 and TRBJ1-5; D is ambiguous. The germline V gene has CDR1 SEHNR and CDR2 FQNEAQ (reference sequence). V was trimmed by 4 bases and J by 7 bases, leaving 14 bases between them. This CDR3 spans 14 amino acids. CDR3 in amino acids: CASSSTNPGQPQHF. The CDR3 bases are TGTGCCAGCAGCTCGACAAATCCGGGGCAGCCCCAGCATTTT.

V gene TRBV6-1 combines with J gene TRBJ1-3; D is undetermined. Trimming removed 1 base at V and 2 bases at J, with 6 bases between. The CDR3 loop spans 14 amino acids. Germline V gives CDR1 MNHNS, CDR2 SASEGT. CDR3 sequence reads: CASSEGATGNTIYF. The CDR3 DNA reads TGTGCCAGCAGTGAAGGGGCTACTGGAAACACCATATATTTT.

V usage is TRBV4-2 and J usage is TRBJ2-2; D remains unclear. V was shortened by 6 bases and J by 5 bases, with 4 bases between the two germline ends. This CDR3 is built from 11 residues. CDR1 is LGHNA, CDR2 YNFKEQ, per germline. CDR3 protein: CASSRTGELFF. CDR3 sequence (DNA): TGTGCCAGCAGTCGGACCGGGGAGCTGTTTTTT.

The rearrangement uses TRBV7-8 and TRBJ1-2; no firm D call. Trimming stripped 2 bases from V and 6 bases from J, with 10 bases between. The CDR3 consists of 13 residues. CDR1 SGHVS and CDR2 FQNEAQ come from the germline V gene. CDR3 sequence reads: CASSLQYQDGYTF. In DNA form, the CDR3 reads TGTGCCAGCAGCTTACAGTATCAAGATGGCTACACCTTC.

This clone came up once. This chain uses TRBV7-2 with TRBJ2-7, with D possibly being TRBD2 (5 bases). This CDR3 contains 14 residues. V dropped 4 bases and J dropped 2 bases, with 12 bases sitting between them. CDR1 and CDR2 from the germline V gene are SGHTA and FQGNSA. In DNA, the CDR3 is TGTACCAGCAGCTCCCCCCGGGATGCCTACGAGCAGTACGTC. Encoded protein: CTSSSPRDAYEQYV.

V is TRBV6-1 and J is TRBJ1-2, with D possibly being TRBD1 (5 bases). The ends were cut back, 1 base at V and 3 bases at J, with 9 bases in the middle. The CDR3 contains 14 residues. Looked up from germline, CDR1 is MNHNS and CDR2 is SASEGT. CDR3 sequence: CASSEGQGDYGYTF. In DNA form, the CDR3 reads TGTGCCAGCAGTGAAGGGCAGGGTGACTATGGCTACACCTTC.

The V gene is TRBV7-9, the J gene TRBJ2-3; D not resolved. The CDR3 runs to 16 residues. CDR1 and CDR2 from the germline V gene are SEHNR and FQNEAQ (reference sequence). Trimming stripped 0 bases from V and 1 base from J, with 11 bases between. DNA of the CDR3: TGTGCCAGCAGCTTAGCGGGTGGAAGGGGCACAGATACGCAGTATTTT. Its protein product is CASSLAGGRGTDTQYF.

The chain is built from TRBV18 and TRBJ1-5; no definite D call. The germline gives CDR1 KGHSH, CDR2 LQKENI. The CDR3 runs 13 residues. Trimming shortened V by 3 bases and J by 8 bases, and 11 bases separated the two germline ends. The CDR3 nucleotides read TGTGCCAGCTCACCTGAGGGTCGTGAGCCCCAGCATTTT. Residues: CASSPEGREPQHF.

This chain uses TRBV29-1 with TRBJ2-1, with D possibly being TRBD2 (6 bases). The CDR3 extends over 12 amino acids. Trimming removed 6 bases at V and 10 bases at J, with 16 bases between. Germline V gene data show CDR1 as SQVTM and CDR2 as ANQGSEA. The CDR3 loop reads CSVGPEGREQFF. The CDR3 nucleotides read TGCAGCGTCGGGCCGGAGGGCCGGGAGCAGTTCTTC.

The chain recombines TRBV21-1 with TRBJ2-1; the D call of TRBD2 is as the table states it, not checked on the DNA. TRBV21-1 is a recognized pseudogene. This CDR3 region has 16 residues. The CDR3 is CASSKAREGPRNEQFF. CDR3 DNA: TGTGCCAGCAGCAAAGCGAGGGAGGGGCCCAGAAATGAGCAGTTCTTC.

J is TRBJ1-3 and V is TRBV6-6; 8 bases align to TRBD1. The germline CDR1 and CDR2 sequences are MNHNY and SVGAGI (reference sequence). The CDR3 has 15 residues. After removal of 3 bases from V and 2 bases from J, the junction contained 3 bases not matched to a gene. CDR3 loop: CASSYRQGPGNTIYF. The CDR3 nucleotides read TGTGCCAGCAGTTATCGACAGGGGCCTGGAAACACCATATATTTT.

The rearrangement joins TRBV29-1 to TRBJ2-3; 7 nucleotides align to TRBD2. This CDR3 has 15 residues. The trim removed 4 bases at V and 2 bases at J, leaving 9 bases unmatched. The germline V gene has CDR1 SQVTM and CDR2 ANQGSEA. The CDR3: CSVAILGGDTDTQYF. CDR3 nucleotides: TGCAGCGTTGCTATTTTGGGGGGGGACACAGATACGCAGTATTTT.

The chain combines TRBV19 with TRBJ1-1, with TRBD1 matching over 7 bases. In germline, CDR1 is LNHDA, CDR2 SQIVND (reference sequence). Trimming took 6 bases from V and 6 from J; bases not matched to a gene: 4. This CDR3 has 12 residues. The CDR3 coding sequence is TGTGCCAGTAGGCTCGGGACAGCTGAAGCTTTCTTT. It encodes CASRLGTAEAFF.

The CDR3 nucleotides read TGTGCCAGCAGTTTAGGGGGAACCAATCAGCCCCAGCATTTT. Its protein product is CASSLGGTNQPQHF. The chain uses TRBV28 and TRBJ1-5, with a possible D match to TRBD1 (5 bases). V dropped 2 bases and J dropped 3 bases, with 8 bases sitting between them. The CDR3 totals 14 residues. Germline values: CDR1 MDHEN, CDR2 SYDVKM.

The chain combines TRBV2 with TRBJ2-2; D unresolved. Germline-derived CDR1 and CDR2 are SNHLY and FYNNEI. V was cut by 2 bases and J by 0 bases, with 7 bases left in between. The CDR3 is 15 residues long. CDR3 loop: CASSERTANTGELFF. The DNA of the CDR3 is TGTGCCAGCAGTGAACGAACAGCGAACACCGGGGAGCTGTTTTTT.

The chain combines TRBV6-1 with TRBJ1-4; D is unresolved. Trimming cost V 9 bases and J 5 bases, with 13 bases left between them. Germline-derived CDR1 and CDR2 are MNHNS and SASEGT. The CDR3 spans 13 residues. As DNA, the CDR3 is TGTGCCAGTGCGCGCGGTTTAAATGAAAAACTGTTTTTT. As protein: CASARGLNEKLFF.

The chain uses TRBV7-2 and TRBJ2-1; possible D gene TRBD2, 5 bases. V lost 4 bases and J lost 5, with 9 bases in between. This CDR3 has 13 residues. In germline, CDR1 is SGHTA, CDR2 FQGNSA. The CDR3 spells CASSSPGNNEQFF. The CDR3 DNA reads TGTGCCAGCAGCTCCCCGGGAAACAATGAGCAGTTCTTC.

The CDR3 loop reads CASSEMPFAGGPQPYNEQFF. DNA of the CDR3: TGTGCCAGCAGTGAAATGCCCTTCGCGGGAGGGCCTCAACCCTACAATGAGCAGTTCTTC. V usage is TRBV6-1 and J usage is TRBJ2-1; TRBD2 matches at 9 bases. Trimming took 2 bases from V and 2 from J; bases not matched to a gene: 16. The CDR3 runs 20 residues. CDR1 is MNHNS, CDR2 SASEGT, per germline.

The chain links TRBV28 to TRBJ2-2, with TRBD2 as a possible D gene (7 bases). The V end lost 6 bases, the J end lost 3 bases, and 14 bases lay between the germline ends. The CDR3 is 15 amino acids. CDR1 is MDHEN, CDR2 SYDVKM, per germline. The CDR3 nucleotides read TGTGCCAGCAGCCGCGGGGGCAGACACACCGGGGAGCTGTTTTTT. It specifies CASSRGGRHTGELFF.

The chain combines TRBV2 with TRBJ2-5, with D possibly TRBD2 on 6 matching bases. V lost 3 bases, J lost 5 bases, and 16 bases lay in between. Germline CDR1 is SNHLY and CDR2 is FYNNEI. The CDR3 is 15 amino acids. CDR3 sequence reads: CASSDIVPGGETQYF. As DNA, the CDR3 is TGTGCCAGCAGTGATATAGTACCAGGAGGGGAGACCCAGTACTTC.

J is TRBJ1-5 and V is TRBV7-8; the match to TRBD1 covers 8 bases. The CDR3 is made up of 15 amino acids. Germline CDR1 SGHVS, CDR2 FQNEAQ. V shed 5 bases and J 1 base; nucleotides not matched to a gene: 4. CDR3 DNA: TGTGCCAGCAGCCCCCGGACAGGGAGCAATCAGCCCCAGCATTTT. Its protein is CASSPRTGSNQPQHF.

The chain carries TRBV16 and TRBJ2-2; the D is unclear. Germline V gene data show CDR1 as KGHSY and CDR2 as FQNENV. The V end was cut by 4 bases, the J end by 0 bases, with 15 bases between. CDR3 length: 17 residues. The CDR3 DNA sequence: TGTGCCAGCAGCCCCCAGGCTGGGCGACCGAACACCGGGGAGCTGTTTTTT. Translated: CASSPQAGRPNTGELFF.

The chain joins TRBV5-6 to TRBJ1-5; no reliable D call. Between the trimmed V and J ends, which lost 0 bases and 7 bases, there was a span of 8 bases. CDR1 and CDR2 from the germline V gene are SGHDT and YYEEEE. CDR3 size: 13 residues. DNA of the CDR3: TGTGCCAGCAGCTTGGCCGATGGCCAGCCCCAGCATTTT. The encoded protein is CASSLADGQPQHF.

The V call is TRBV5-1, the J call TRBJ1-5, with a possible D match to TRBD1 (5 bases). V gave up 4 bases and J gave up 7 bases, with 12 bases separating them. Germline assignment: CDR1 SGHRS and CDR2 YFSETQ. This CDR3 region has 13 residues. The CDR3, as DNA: TGCGCCAGCAGCAGGGAGGGGATACAGCCCCAGCATTTT. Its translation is CASSREGIQPQHF.

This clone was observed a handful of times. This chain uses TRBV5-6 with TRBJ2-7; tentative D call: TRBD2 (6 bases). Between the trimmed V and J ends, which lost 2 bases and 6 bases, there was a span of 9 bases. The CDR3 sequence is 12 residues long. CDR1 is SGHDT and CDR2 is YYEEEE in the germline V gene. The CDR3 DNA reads TGTGCCAGCAGCTTTGCGGAGGGCGAGCAGTACGTC. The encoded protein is CASSFAEGEQYV.